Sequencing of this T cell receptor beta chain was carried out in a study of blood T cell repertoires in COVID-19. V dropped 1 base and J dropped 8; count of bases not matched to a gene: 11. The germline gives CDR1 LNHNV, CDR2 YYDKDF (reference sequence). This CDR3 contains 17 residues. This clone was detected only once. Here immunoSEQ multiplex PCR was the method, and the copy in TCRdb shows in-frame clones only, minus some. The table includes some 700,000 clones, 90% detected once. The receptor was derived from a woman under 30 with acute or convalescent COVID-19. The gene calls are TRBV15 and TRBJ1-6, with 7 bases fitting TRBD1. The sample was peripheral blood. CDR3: CATSRGPKGQPYSPLHF. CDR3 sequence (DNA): TGTGCCACCAGCAGAGGTCCAAAGGGACAGCCCTATTCACCCCTCCACTTT. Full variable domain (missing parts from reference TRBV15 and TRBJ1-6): DAMVIQNPRYQVTQFGKPVTLSCSQTLNHNVMYWYQQKSSQAPKLLFHYYDKDFNNEADTPDNFQSRRPNTSFCFLDIRSPGLGDTAMYLCATSRGPKGQPYSPLHFGNGTRLTVT.